These 18 T cell receptor beta chains came from one sample sequenced in a study of blood T cell repertoires in COVID-19 (dated by TCRdb to 2019 to 2021). Libraries came from the immunoSEQ multiplex PCR assay. The table comes from immuneACCESS by way of TCRdb, which keeps in-frame sequences with V and J called. Part of the clones is missing from these tables; in studies checked, under half for an unresolved V gene and the rest for unknown reasons. The table for this sample lists roughly 250,000 clones; approximately 90% of them were counted only once. The leading ten clones occupy around 1.2% of the sample. The material sequenced was PBMCs or T cells enriched from blood (not recorded which). The receptors shown here come from a woman between 35 and 50 years old with acute COVID-19.

This clone was counted between two and nine times. V gene TRBV9 combines with J gene TRBJ2-3, with 14 nucleotides matching TRBD2. The ends lost 2 bases at V and 4 bases at J; junction bases unmatched: 3. This CDR3 spans 16 amino acids. In germline, CDR1 is SGDLS, CDR2 YYNGEE. CDR3 DNA: TGTGCCAGCAGCGTGACTAGCGGGAGGGCGGCAGATACGCAGTATTTT. It codes for CASSVTSGRAADTQYF.

The chain couples TRBV5-4 to TRBJ2-7, with 11 bases aligning to TRBD2. This CDR3 spans 16 amino acids. Germline CDR1 SGHNT, CDR2 YYREEE (reference sequence). The V and J ends lost 5 bases and 5 bases, in that order; junction bases with no gene match: 12. The CDR3 DNA is TGTGCCAGCAGACCTTTTTCTAGCGGGAGGTCCGACGAGCAGTACGTC. Encoded protein: CASRPFSSGRSDEQYV.

The chain uses TRBV14 and TRBJ2-5; no clear D. There are 17 residues in the CDR3. With 0 bases removed from V and 1 base from J, the gap between germline ends came to 15 bases. The V gene's germline CDR1 is SGHDN and CDR2 FVKESK. The CDR3 bases are TGTGCCAGCAGCCAAGATAGTCCTATTCCACCCCAAGAGACCCAGTACTTC. Protein: CASSQDSPIPPQETQYF.

This clone came up a few times. The chain couples TRBV28 to TRBJ2-7; 8 nucleotides align to TRBD2. V shed 6 bases and J 1 base; nucleotides not matched to a gene: 8. CDR3 length equals 15 residues. Germline assignment: CDR1 MDHEN and CDR2 SYDVKM. The CDR3 sequence: CASRFSGRVSYEQYF. The CDR3 nucleotides read TGTGCCAGCAGATTCAGCGGGAGAGTATCCTACGAGCAGTACTTC.

This chain joins TRBV5-6 and TRBJ2-1; perhaps TRBD1 as D (6 bases). Trimming took off 0 bases at V and 2 bases at J, with 9 bases between the two ends. CDR1 and CDR2 (germline): SGHDT, YYEEEE. The CDR3 has 15 amino acids. CDR3 in amino acids: CASSLVGDTYNEQFF. CDR3 coding DNA: TGTGCCAGCAGCTTGGTAGGGGACACCTACAATGAGCAGTTCTTC.

This clone was observed a few times. Other DNA sequences from this sample encode an identical CDR3 as well. This chain uses TRBV18 with TRBJ1-1; D possibly corresponds to TRBD1 (6 bases). Germline loops: CDR1 KGHSH, CDR2 LQKENI. The V end was cut by 3 bases, the J end by 0 bases, with 8 bases between. The CDR3 length is 14 residues. The CDR3 region is CASSPTGLNTEAFF. As DNA, the CDR3 is TGTGCCAGCTCACCTACAGGGTTGAACACTGAAGCTTTCTTT.

The chain is built from TRBV23-1 and TRBJ2-1, with D unresolved. TRBV23-1 belongs to the ORF category, with a function that is uncertain. V dropped 5 bases and J dropped 4 bases, with 9 bases sitting between them. The CDR3 loop spans 13 amino acids. CDR3 nucleotides: TGCGCCAGCAGTGGCCCCTTTTACAATGAGCAGTTCTTC. It translates to CASSGPFYNEQFF.

The chain couples TRBV28 to TRBJ2-7, with 7 nucleotides matching TRBD1. The V segment lost 6 bases and the J segment 2 bases; nucleotides outside the gene matches: 7. The CDR3 is 14 amino acids. Germline V lookup: CDR1 MDHEN, CDR2 SYDVKM. CDR3 region: CASRPAGTAYEQYV. In nucleotides, the CDR3 is TGTGCCAGCAGACCCGCCGGGACAGCCTACGAGCAGTACGTC.

The V and J genes are TRBV5-1 and TRBJ2-1; 7 bases fit TRBD2. This CDR3 is built from 16 residues. The V gene end was trimmed by 1 base and the J gene end by 7 bases; junction bases not matched to a gene: 11. Germline V gene data show CDR1 as SGHRS and CDR2 as YFSETQ. The CDR3 sequence is CASSLTDAGAGNEQFF. CDR3 nucleotides: TGCGCCAGCAGCTTGACCGACGCGGGAGCCGGGAATGAGCAGTTCTTC.

CDR3: CASSNQGVYGYTF. CDR3 DNA sequence: TGTGCCAGTAGTAACCAGGGGGTCTATGGCTACACCTTC. The chain combines TRBV19 with TRBJ1-2; 7 bases are a match to TRBD1. The CDR3 runs 13 residues. Germline CDR1 is LNHDA and CDR2 is SQIVND (reference sequence). J gave up 4 bases and V 4 bases, and 3 bases lay outside the gene matches.

V usage is TRBV18 and J usage is TRBJ2-3; D is possibly TRBD1 or TRBD2 (6 bases each). The germline CDR1 and CDR2 sequences are KGHSH and LQKENI. V lost 6 bases and J 2 bases, leaving 18 bases between the germline ends. This CDR3 is 16 amino acids long. The CDR3 nucleotides are TGTGCCAGCTCGCCAGGGGCCGGGGGAGACACAGATACGCAGTATTTT. Its protein product is CASSPGAGGDTDTQYF.

The genes are TRBV2 and TRBJ2-2; possible D gene TRBD1, 9 bases. The CDR3 is 17 amino acids. Deletions cut 7 bases from V and 8 bases from J, with 26 bases between. Germline V CDR1 and CDR2: SNHLY, FYNNEI. In nucleotides, the CDR3 is TGTGCCAGCACCAAACAGGGGGCAGCAGCGGGAGCGGGGGAGCTGTTTTTT. This gives the protein CASTKQGAAAGAGELFF.

For this clone: Distinct nucleotide sequences in the sample also encode this CDR3. The rearrangement uses TRBV5-6 and TRBJ2-6; a weak D match, TRBD1 (6 bases). This CDR3 is built from 16 residues. V was cut by 2 bases and J by 2 bases, with 11 bases left in between. CDR1 is SGHDT and CDR2 is YYEEEE in the germline V gene. The chain's CDR3 is CASSLNPGAGANVLTF. The CDR3 DNA is TGTGCCAGCAGCTTAAACCCAGGGGCTGGGGCCAACGTCCTGACTTTC.

This clone showed up just once. This chain joins TRBV5-4 and TRBJ2-5, with D tentatively TRBD2 (7 bases). The CDR3 loop spans 16 amino acids. V lost 0 bases and J lost 3, with 15 bases in between. Per the germline V gene, CDR1 is SGHNT and CDR2 is YYREEE (reference sequence). The CDR3 bases are TGTGCCAGCAGCTTGGACGGGGGGCGGTCGAAAGAGACCCAGTACTTC. Residues: CASSLDGGRSKETQYF.

The chain is built from TRBV11-2 and TRBJ2-3, with 10 bases identical to TRBD2. CDR3 length: 18 residues. Germline V lookup: CDR1 SGHAT, CDR2 FQNNGV. V lost 4 bases to trimming and J lost 2 bases; unmatched junction nucleotides: 12. CDR3 region: CASSSTGGTSAFTDTQYF. The CDR3 DNA follows: TGTGCCAGCAGCTCGACCGGAGGGACTAGCGCCTTCACAGATACGCAGTATTTT.

This clone occurred once. One end of the junction fails to match germline, which may point to a read error. The chain combines TRBV12-3 or TRBV12-4 with TRBJ2-7; 8 positions agree with TRBD1. The CDR3 extends over 13 amino acids. The CDR3 sequence is CASSLSLQGVGHF. Here the CDR3 DNA reads TGTGCCAGCAGTTTAAGCCTACAGGGGGTCGGGCACTTC.

This clone has a handful of counts. In the same sample, other DNA sequences code for this CDR3. This chain links TRBV28 with TRBJ2-5, with 9 bases aligning to TRBD1. Unmatched junction bases numbered 8, after V lost 4 bases and J lost 5 bases. The CDR3 covers 15 residues. CDR1 is MDHEN and CDR2 is SYDVKM in the germline V gene. The CDR3 nucleotides read TGTGCCAGCAGTTCTCCGACAGGGGGACAGGAGACCCAGTACTTC. This translates into CASSSPTGGQETQYF.

V is TRBV3-1 (or the pseudogene TRBV3-2) and J is TRBJ1-2, with TRBD1 matching over 10 bases. Per germline, CDR1 LGHDT and CDR2 YNNKEL (reference sequence). The ends lost 5 bases at V and 7 bases at J; junction bases unmatched: 7. This CDR3 spans 14 amino acids. CDR3 DNA: TGTGCCAGCAGCTTAGGTGGACAGGGGGTTGGCTACACCTTC. This translates into CASSLGGQGVGYTF.